This T cell receptor beta chain was obtained from a study of early stage breast cancer tumors. Study context: Around 10-fold was the mean read coverage per sample. Study conclusions and caveats: Tumors had approximately 2.5-fold higher T cell density and higher clonality than adjacent normal breast tissue.

V was pared by 3 bases and J by 6 bases, with 14 bases between. CDR3 length: 14 amino acids. Germline-derived CDR1 and CDR2 are LNHDA and SQIVND (reference sequence). This clone has just a few counts. Its specificity is not known. TCRdb's table, derived via immunoSEQ multiplex PCR, lists solely in-frame clones and lacks some. The data show around 10,000 clones, approximately 70% seen once. This sequence joins TRBV19 and TRBJ1-2, with D possibly TRBD1 on 6 matching bases. The sequencing sample was made of breast tumor tissue. The receptor was derived from a person aged 50 to 59 with breast cancer. For the CDR3, the DNA is TGTGCCAGTAGTATGTCCAGGGGATCGAATGGCTACACCTTC. This gives the protein CASSMSRGSNGYTF.